The entry below gives a single T cell receptor (beta chain) sequence along with its context. Its specificity is not known. This sample was included in a study of PD-1 blockade in classical Hodgkin lymphoma. Overall study results and limits: The study found that TCR diversity rose significantly by C4D1 in CD4+ but not CD8+ cells. Baseline diversity resembling that of newly diagnosed patients was seen in complete responders. Nivolumab initiated under 1 year post-ASCT led to patient exclusion.

Germline values: CDR1 GTSNPN, CDR2 SVGIG (reference sequence). The CDR3 is 14 residues long. The V end was cut by 1 base, the J end by 5 bases, with 11 bases between. Relapses following autologous stem cell transplantation were seen in all patients, with brentuximab vedotin exposure varying. Complete response, partial response or progressive disease were the best responses. Method: immunoSEQ multiplex PCR; TCRdb's copy keeps in-frame clones and lacks some. Among 75,000 to 100,000 clones, around 81% were seen once, and the ten largest hold approximately 15%. This TCR derives from a human donor with classical Hodgkin lymphoma. This rearrangement joins TRBV30 to TRBJ2-2; D tentatively fits TRBD1 or TRBD2 (5 bases each). The specimen comprised peripheral blood mononuclear cells (PBMCs), sampled before the second cycle of nivolumab. CDR3: CAWSGGSHTGELFF. CDR3 bases: TGTGCCTGGAGTGGGGGGAGTCATACCGGGGAGCTGTTTTTT.